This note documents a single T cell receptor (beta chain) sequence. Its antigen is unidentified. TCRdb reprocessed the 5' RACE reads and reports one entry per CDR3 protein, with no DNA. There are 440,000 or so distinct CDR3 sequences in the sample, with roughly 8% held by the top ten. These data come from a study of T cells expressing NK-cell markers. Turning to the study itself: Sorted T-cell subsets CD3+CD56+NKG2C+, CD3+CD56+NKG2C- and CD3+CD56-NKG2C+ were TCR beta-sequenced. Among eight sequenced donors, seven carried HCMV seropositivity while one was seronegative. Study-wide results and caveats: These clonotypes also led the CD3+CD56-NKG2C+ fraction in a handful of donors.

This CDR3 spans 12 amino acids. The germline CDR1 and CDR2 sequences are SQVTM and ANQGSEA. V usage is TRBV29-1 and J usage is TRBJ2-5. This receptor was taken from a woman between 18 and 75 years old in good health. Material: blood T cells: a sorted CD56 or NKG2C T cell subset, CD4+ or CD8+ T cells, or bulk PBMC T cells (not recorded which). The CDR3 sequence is CSVGGLQETQYF.